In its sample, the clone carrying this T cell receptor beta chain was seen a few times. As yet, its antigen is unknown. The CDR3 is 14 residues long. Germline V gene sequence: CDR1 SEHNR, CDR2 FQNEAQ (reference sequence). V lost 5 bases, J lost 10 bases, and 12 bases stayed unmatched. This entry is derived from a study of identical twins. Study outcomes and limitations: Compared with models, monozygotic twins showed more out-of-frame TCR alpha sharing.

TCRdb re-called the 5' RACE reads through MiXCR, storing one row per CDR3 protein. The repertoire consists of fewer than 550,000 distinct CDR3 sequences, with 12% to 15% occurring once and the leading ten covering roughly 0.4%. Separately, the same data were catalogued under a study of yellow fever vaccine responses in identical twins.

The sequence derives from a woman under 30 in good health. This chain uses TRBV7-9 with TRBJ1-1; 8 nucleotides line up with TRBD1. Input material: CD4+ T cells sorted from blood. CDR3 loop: CASSRQGQGFGAFF. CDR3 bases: TGTGCCAGCAGCCGACAAGGACAGGGCTTTGGAGCTTTCTTT.